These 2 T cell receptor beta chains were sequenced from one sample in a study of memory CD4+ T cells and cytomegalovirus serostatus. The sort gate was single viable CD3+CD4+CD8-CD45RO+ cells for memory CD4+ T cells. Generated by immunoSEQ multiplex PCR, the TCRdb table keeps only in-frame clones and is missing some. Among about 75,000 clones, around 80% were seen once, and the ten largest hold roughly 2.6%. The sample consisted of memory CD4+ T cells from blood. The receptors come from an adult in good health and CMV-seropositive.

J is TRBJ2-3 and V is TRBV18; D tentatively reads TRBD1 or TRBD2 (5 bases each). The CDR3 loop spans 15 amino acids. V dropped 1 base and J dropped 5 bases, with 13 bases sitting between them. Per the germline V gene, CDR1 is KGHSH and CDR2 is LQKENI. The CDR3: CASSPQRAGLDTQYF. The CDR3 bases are TGTGCCAGCTCACCACAGAGGGCAGGGCTAGATACGCAGTATTTT.

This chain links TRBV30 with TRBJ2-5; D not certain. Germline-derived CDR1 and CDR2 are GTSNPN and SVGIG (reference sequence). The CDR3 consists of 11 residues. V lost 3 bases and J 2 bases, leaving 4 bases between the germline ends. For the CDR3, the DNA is TGTGCCTGGAGCGTACAAGAGACCCAGTACTTC. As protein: CAWSVQETQYF.